A selection of T cell receptor beta chains follows, all from one sample in a study of identifying expanded T cells in peripheral blood. Produced via immunoSEQ multiplex PCR; TCRdb's table is partial and in-frame only. This table has some 100,000 clones, 88% appearing once. Sequenced sample: blood. The source is a person aged 18 to 75 in good health. Both conserved end residues are part of each CDR3. The D gene is left open where the match is weak. Clone size is stated in some rows and not others, as once, few, many or a class when expanded.

V gene,J gene,D gene,clone size,CDR3 DNA,CDR3 protein
TRBV27,TRBJ1-3,TRBD1,NA,TGTGCCAGCAGTTTATCGTGGCAGGGGGCAAACACCATATATTTT,CASSLSWQGANTIYF
TRBV15,TRBJ1-5,TRBD1,NA,TGTGCCACCAGCAGAGGTTGGGGGACAGGTGCCCTCAATCAGCCCCAGCATTTT,CATSRGWGTGALNQPQHF
TRBV27,TRBJ2-7,TRBD1,NA,TGTGCCAGCAGGGACAGGGGGCTTTACGAGCAGTACTTC,CASRDRGLYEQYF
TRBV18,TRBJ2-3,TRBD1,NA,TGTGCCAGCTCACCACCATTCGGGACAGGGGAGTCAGATACGCAGTATTTT,CASSPPFGTGESDTQYF
TRBV7-9,TRBJ1-1,NA,NA,TGTGCCAGCAGCTTAGAGGGACGGTTTGAAGCTTTCTTT,CASSLEGRFEAFF
TRBV2,TRBJ2-5,TRBD2,NA,TGTGCCAGCAGTGGAGGACTAGCGGGAGCGGGTGAGACCCAGTACTTC,CASSGGLAGAGETQYF
TRBV2,TRBJ2-7,TRBD2,few,TGTGCCAGTGGTAGCGGGAGGGGAACCTACGAGCAGTACTTC,CASGSGRGTYEQYF
TRBV5-1,TRBJ2-1,NA,NA,TGCGCCAGCCGCCGGACTCAAAGCTCCTACAATGAGCAGTTCTTC,CASRRTQSSYNEQFF
TRBV2,TRBJ2-6,NA,NA,TGTGCCAGCAGACGGGTCTTCTCTGGGGCCAACGTCCTGACTTTC,CASRRVFSGANVLTF
TRBV6-7,TRBJ1-4,NA,NA,TGTGCCAGCAGTTACATCGACAAGGGGGGATCAACTAATGAAAAACTGTTTTTT,CASSYIDKGGSTNEKLFF
TRBV2,TRBJ1-1,NA,NA,TGTGCCAGCAGTCTTCTGCAGGGCACTGAAGCTTTCTTT,CASSLLQGTEAFF
TRBV7-2,TRBJ2-1,NA,NA,TGTGCCAGCAGCTTCCGGGCTCGGGGGAGACCGGTCAATGAGCAGTTCTTC,CASSFRARGRPVNEQFF
TRBV2,TRBJ2-3,TRBD1,NA,TGTGCCAGCAGGGGACAGGTAAACACAGATACGCAGTATTTT,CASRGQVNTDTQYF
TRBV6-6,TRBJ2-1,TRBD2,NA,TGTGCCAGCTCCCCGGGGGGATACAATGAGCAGTTCTTC,CASSPGGYNEQFF
TRBV12-5,TRBJ2-7,NA,NA,TGTGCTAGTGGTTTGGATCTCGGATCCTACGAGCAGTACTTC,CASGLDLGSYEQYF
TRBV9,TRBJ2-1,NA,NA,TGTGCCAGCAGCGTGCGGTCCTCCAATGAGCAGTTCTTC,CASSVRSSNEQFF
TRBV10-3,TRBJ2-3,TRBD1,NA,TGTGCCATCAGTGAGTCGACAGGGCGAGATACGCAGTATTTT,CAISESTGRDTQYF
TRBV6-5,TRBJ1-2,TRBD1,NA,TGTGCCAGCAGTTACTTAGGACAGGGGGCGTATGGCTACACCTTC,CASSYLGQGAYGYTF
TRBV19,TRBJ2-2,NA,once,TGTGCCAGTAGTATGGGTTGGAGCACCGGGGAGCTGTTTTTT,CASSMGWSTGELFF
TRBV2,TRBJ2-7,NA,NA,TGTGCAGCCGACCGCGCGCCCTACGAGCAGTACTTC,CAADRAPYEQYF
TRBV2,TRBJ2-4,NA,NA,TGTGCCAGCAGTGAAAACATTCAGTACTTC,CASSENIQYF
TRBV28,TRBJ1-5,NA,NA,TGTGCCAGCAATGATCAGCCCCAGCATTTT,CASNDQPQHF
TRBV15,TRBJ2-5,NA,NA,TGTGCCACCAGCAGAAGTCTAGAGACCCAGTACTTC,CATSRSLETQYF
TRBV19,TRBJ1-4,TRBD1,NA,TGTGCCAGTAGTCCTATCGGACAGGGCCTAGAAAAACTGTTTTTT,CASSPIGQGLEKLFF
TRBV14,TRBJ2-1,NA,once,TGTGCCAGCAGCCATTTTCCAGATTACAATGAGCAGTTCTTC,CASSHFPDYNEQFF
TRBV28,TRBJ1-1,NA,NA,TGTGCCAGCAGTTTAGGGGGTATGAACACTGAAGCTTTCTTT,CASSLGGMNTEAFF
TRBV15,TRBJ2-1,TRBD1,NA,TGTGCCACCAGCAGTGAAACAGGGGGCCTCTACAATGAGCAGTTCTTC,CATSSETGGLYNEQFF